These T cell receptor beta chains were read from a single sample in a study of T cells after yellow fever vaccination. Each CDR3 protein is one row after TCRdb ran MiXCR on the 5' RACE reads. This table holds approximately 600,000 distinct CDR3 sequences, around 12% found once. Sequencing used PBMCs, obtained on the day of the yellow fever booster vaccination. These receptors came from a man aged 25-45 years who received the YFV17D yellow fever vaccine. CDR3s include the opening cysteine and the closing phenylalanine or tryptophan. Each record gives: clone size, J gene, D gene, CDR3 length, V gene, CDR3 protein, CDR3 DNA. D genes are given only for firm matches. Some rows have no size entry. The others give once, few or many, or a class for an expanded clone.

size: many; J: TRBJ2-7; D: TRBD2; length: 14; V: TRBV12-3/TRBV12-4; CDR3: CASSFLAGDGEQYF; DNA: TGTGCCAGCAGTTTTCTAGCGGGAGATGGCGAGCAGTACTTC
size: .; J: TRBJ1-2; D: TRBD1; length: 14; V: TRBV5-1; CDR3: CASRPGQGIAGYTF; DNA: TGCGCCAGCAGACCGGGACAGGGTATCGCTGGCTACACCTTC
size: few; J: TRBJ2-2; D: .; length: 14; V: TRBV5-1; CDR3: CASSKTENTGELFF; DNA: TGCGCCAGCAGTAAGACAGAAAACACCGGGGAGCTGTTTTTT
size: .; J: TRBJ2-4; D: TRBD1; length: 14; V: TRBV11-3; CDR3: CASSEGGSKNIQYF; DNA: TGTGCCAGCAGCGAAGGGGGCTCCAAAAACATTCAGTACTTC
size: few; J: TRBJ2-3; D: .; length: 12; V: TRBV20-1; CDR3: CSARLITDTQYF; DNA: TGCAGTGCCCGACTTATCACAGATACGCAGTATTTT
size: .; J: TRBJ2-1; D: .; length: 15; V: TRBV14; CDR3: CASSLDRRDHNEQFF; DNA: TGTGCCAGCAGTCTGGACCGGCGGGATCACAATGAGCAGTTCTTC
size: .; J: TRBJ2-3; D: .; length: 13; V: TRBV5-4; CDR3: CASSDHSTDTQYF; DNA: TGTGCCAGCAGCGACCATAGCACAGATACGCAGTATTTT
size: .; J: TRBJ2-7; D: .; length: 11; V: TRBV6-1; CDR3: CASSPRDGRYF; DNA: TGTGCCAGCAGCCCCCGGGACGGACGGTACTTC
size: few; J: TRBJ2-1; D: .; length: 13; V: TRBV4-2; CDR3: CASSHLRSGEQFF; DNA: TGTGCCAGCAGCCACCTTCGCTCGGGTGAGCAGTTCTTC
size: .; J: TRBJ2-7; D: .; length: 14; V: TRBV6-2/TRBV6-3; CDR3: CASSYSTQGTQQYF; DNA: TGTGCCAGCAGTTACTCTACGCAGGGAACTCAGCAGTACTTC
size: few; J: TRBJ2-1; D: TRBD2; length: 18; V: TRBV12-3/TRBV12-4; CDR3: CASRSSRGTSGNYNEQFF; DNA: TGTGCCAGCAGATCTAGCCGCGGGACTAGCGGGAACTACAATGAGCAGTTCTTC
size: few; J: TRBJ1-3; D: TRBD1; length: 15; V: TRBV7-2; CDR3: CASIPDRAHGNTIYF; DNA: TGTGCCAGCATTCCGGACAGGGCGCACGGAAACACCATATATTTT
size: .; J: TRBJ2-7; D: TRBD1; length: 17; V: TRBV6-1; CDR3: CASSKNPGQGLIDEQYF; DNA: TGTGCCAGCAGTAAAAACCCGGGACAGGGTCTCATAGACGAGCAGTACTTC
size: .; J: TRBJ2-1; D: TRBD2; length: 14; V: TRBV20-1; CDR3: CSASNPASGLSGFF; DNA: TGCAGTGCTAGTAATCCGGCTAGCGGGCTGAGCGGGTTCTTC
size: few; J: TRBJ2-1; D: .; length: 13; V: TRBV5-1; CDR3: CASIEGGQSEQFF; DNA: TGCGCCAGCATCGAGGGCGGCCAGTCGGAGCAGTTCTTC
size: .; J: TRBJ2-7; D: TRBD1; length: 15; V: TRBV15; CDR3: CATSRDRQGGYEQYF; DNA: TGTGCCACCAGCAGAGATCGACAGGGGGGTTACGAGCAGTACTTC
size: few; J: TRBJ2-7; D: TRBD2; length: 18; V: TRBV6-2/TRBV6-3; CDR3: CASSYWRTAGGPSGEQYF; DNA: TGTGCCAGCAGTTACTGGAGGACAGCGGGAGGGCCCTCAGGCGAGCAGTACTTC
size: .; J: TRBJ2-4; D: TRBD2; length: 16; V: TRBV6-2/TRBV6-3; CDR3: CASSLGASGNLNIQYF; DNA: TGTGCCAGCAGTCTTGGTGCTAGCGGGAATTTAAACATTCAGTACTTC
size: .; J: TRBJ2-1; D: .; length: 14; V: TRBV7-3; CDR3: CASSRSPRDNEQFF; DNA: TGTGCCAGCAGCCGCTCCCCTCGAGACAATGAGCAGTTCTTC
size: few; J: TRBJ2-3; D: .; length: 15; V: TRBV11-2; CDR3: CASSPLRGPTDTQYF; DNA: TGTGCCAGCAGCCCCCTCAGGGGCCCCACAGATACGCAGTATTTT
size: many; J: TRBJ2-2; D: .; length: 15; V: TRBV19; CDR3: CASSYGLVATGELFF; DNA: TGTGCCAGTAGTTATGGCCTAGTTGCCACCGGGGAGCTGTTTTTT
size: .; J: TRBJ2-7; D: .; length: 12; V: TRBV20-1; CDR3: CSVGGESYEQYF; DNA: TGCAGCGTAGGGGGGGAGAGCTACGAGCAGTACTTC
size: few; J: TRBJ2-7; D: TRBD2; length: 17; V: TRBV15; CDR3: CATSSPGLAASSYEQYF; DNA: TGTGCCACCAGCAGCCCGGGACTAGCGGCCAGCTCCTACGAGCAGTACTTC
size: few; J: TRBJ1-2; D: TRBD1; length: 15; V: TRBV4-3; CDR3: CASSQGQGFNYGYTF; DNA: TGCGCCAGCAGCCAAGGACAGGGATTCAACTATGGCTACACCTTC
size: few; J: TRBJ1-5; D: .; length: 16; V: TRBV6-1; CDR3: CASSTYFLGKEQPQHF; DNA: TGTGCCAGCAGTACCTACTTTCTGGGGAAGGAGCAGCCCCAGCATTTT
size: few; J: TRBJ2-7; D: .; length: 14; V: TRBV27; CDR3: CASSLRGSGGEQYF; DNA: TGTGCCAGCAGTTTACGAGGATCAGGTGGGGAGCAGTACTTC
size: few; J: TRBJ2-7; D: .; length: 14; V: TRBV5-1; CDR3: CASRREEGSYEQYF; DNA: TGCGCCAGCCGTAGGGAGGAGGGTTCCTACGAGCAGTACTTC
size: many; J: TRBJ1-2; D: .; length: 12; V: TRBV7-9; CDR3: CASSISDGGYTF; DNA: TGTGCCAGCAGCATCTCGGACGGTGGCTACACCTTC
size: few; J: TRBJ2-1; D: .; length: 12; V: TRBV10-3; CDR3: CAISELGSKAFF; DNA: TGTGCCATCAGTGAGCTTGGTAGCAAGGCGTTCTTC
size: few; J: TRBJ2-7; D: .; length: 12; V: TRBV2; CDR3: CASKPLNNEQYF; DNA: TGTGCCAGCAAGCCCCTCAATAACGAGCAGTACTTC
size: few; J: TRBJ2-7; D: .; length: 13; V: TRBV15; CDR3: CATRPATSYEQYF; DNA: TGTGCCACCAGGCCTGCCACATCCTACGAGCAGTACTTC
size: .; J: TRBJ2-7; D: .; length: 12; V: TRBV19; CDR3: CASRDTGYEQYF; DNA: TGTGCCAGCCGGGACACAGGCTACGAGCAGTACTTC
size: few; J: TRBJ2-7; D: .; length: 16; V: TRBV6-5; CDR3: CASSYSFWRRGGEQYF; DNA: TGTGCCAGCAGTTACTCGTTCTGGCGGAGGGGAGGCGAGCAGTACTTC
size: .; J: TRBJ2-7; D: TRBD2; length: 15; V: TRBV5-1; CDR3: CASSLSASGAYEQYF; DNA: TGCGCCAGCAGCTTGTCAGCTAGCGGGGCCTACGAGCAGTACTTC
size: few; J: TRBJ2-3; D: .; length: 14; V: TRBV7-9; CDR3: CAASRDVGTDTQYF; DNA: TGTGCCGCTAGCCGCGATGTTGGCACAGATACGCAGTATTTT
size: many; J: TRBJ2-7; D: .; length: 16; V: TRBV7-2; CDR3: CASSLASRAGGPEQYF; DNA: TGTGCCAGCAGCTTAGCGAGTCGGGCAGGTGGCCCCGAGCAGTACTTC
size: .; J: TRBJ2-2; D: TRBD2; length: 15; V: TRBV6-5; CDR3: CASSFTSVNTGELFF; DNA: TGTGCCAGCAGTTTTACTAGCGTGAACACCGGGGAGCTGTTTTTT
size: .; J: TRBJ2-1; D: .; length: 13; V: TRBV21-1; CDR3: CASSKGRLNEQFF; DNA: TGTGCCAGCAGCAAAGGAAGACTCAATGAGCAGTTCTTC
size: few; J: TRBJ2-1; D: .; length: 13; V: TRBV29-1; CDR3: CSVEDIGGNEQFF; DNA: TGCAGCGTTGAAGATATTGGAGGGAATGAGCAGTTCTTC
size: few; J: TRBJ1-6; D: .; length: 14; V: TRBV7-8; CDR3: CASSSRDTFSPLHF; DNA: TGTGCCAGCAGCTCCCGGGACACATTTTCACCCCTCCACTTT